One and the same sample provided the 27 T cell receptor beta chains below, sequenced in a study of regulatory T cells in long-lasting Graves disease. In building TCR beta libraries, iRepertoire HTBI primers were used together with Arm-PCR of CDR3 regions. Using its own MiXCR run on the multiplex PCR reads, TCRdb lists one record per CDR3 protein. In the table there are some 370,000 distinct CDR3 sequences, about a fifth of which are singletons. Time point denoted: persistent/refractory GD, antithyroid drugs over 5 years with positive TRAb. PBMC-derived RNA was used for the TCR library. Sequences were derived from peripheral blood mononuclear cells (PBMCs), sampled when the disease was refractory, from a patient treated with antithyroid drugs. The receptor set was obtained from a female donor with Graves disease.

The chain couples TRBV25-1 to TRBJ2-3, with TRBD2 identical over 7 bases. This CDR3 is 17 amino acids long. CDR1 and CDR2 from the germline V gene are MGHDK and SYGVNS. Germline trimming cut 3 bases from V and 5 bases from J; bases unmatched to any gene: 14. The CDR3 spells CASSDNPPRRGRDTQYF. Written as DNA, the CDR3 is TGTGCCAGCAGTGATAATCCACCGAGACGCGGGAGAGATACGCAGTATTTT. The entire variable domain, with the rest obtained from reference TRBV25-1 and TRBJ2-3, is as follows: EADIYQTPRYLVIGTGKKITLECSQTMGHDKMYWYQQDPGMELHLIHYSYGVNSTEKGDLSSESTVSRIRTEHFPLTLESARPSHTSQYLCASSDNPPRRGRDTQYFGPGTRLTVL.

This clonotype appeared a few times. The rearrangement joins TRBV20-1 to TRBJ1-1, with D hard to call. Between the trimmed V and J ends, which lost 4 bases and 1 base, there was a span of 7 bases. The germline gives CDR1 DFQATT, CDR2 SNEGSKA (reference sequence). CDR3 length: 12 amino acids. CDR3 residues: CSATGGNTEAFF. Here the CDR3 DNA reads TGCAGTGCTACTGGAGGGAACACTGAAGCTTTCTTT.

Of note for this clonotype: With a much larger clone just one base away, this may be a read error. The chain has TRBV6-1 and TRBJ1-2; D may be TRBD1 (5 bases). Trimming took 7 bases from V and 1 from J, leaving 16 bases between them. This CDR3 comprises 15 residues. Germline CDR1 reads MNHNS; CDR2 reads SASEGT. CDR3 amino acids: CASNQQLDSNYGYTF. CDR3 DNA: TGTGCCAGCAATCAGCAACTCGACAGTAACTATGGCTACACCTTC.

The table lists this clonotype with many counts. The CDR3 bases are TGTGCCAGCAGGGCCGGGACTAGCGGGAGGAACGAGCAGTACTTC. Amino acid sequence: CASRAGTSGRNEQYF. The genes are TRBV6-1 and TRBJ2-7; 15 bases are shared with TRBD2. The CDR3 consists of 15 residues. Germline-derived CDR1 and CDR2 are MNHNS and SASEGT. V shed 6 bases, J shed 5 bases, and the junction held 5 bases outside the gene matches.

The chain is built from TRBV7-3 and TRBJ2-2; D gene uncertain. Germline V gene sequence: CDR1 SGHTA, CDR2 FQGTGA. The CDR3 has 10 residues. Between the trimmed V and J ends, which lost 6 bases and 7 bases, there was a span of 3 bases. The CDR3 protein is CASRDGELFF. The DNA for the CDR3 is TGTGCCAGCAGGGACGGGGAGCTGTTTTTT.

The CDR3: CSVRQFSYEQYF. DNA for the CDR3: TGCAGCGTGCGACAGTTCTCCTACGAGCAGTACTTC. V and J are TRBV29-1 and TRBJ2-7; TRBD1 is a possible D gene (5 bases). Per germline, CDR1 SQVTM and CDR2 ANQGSEA. Trimming removed 6 bases at V and 0 bases at J, with 9 bases between. This CDR3 spans 12 amino acids.

The V and J genes are TRBV20-1 and TRBJ1-1; D gene uncertain. With 6 bases removed from V and 0 bases from J, the gap between germline ends came to 11 bases. Germline CDR1 DFQATT, CDR2 SNEGSKA (reference sequence). This CDR3 has 13 amino acids. The CDR3 bases are TGCAGTGCGCCTATCTTCATGAACACTGAAGCTTTCTTT. Translated, it gives CSAPIFMNTEAFF.

Ten or more counts support this clonotype. The V gene is TRBV2, the J gene TRBJ1-5; tentative D call: TRBD1 (6 bases). Germline values: CDR1 SNHLY, CDR2 FYNNEI. Trimming removed 4 bases at V and 3 bases at J, with 16 bases between. The CDR3 contains 16 residues. The CDR3 nucleotides are TGTGCCAGCAGTGCGGGTATGACAGGCGACAATCAGCCCCAGCATTTT. It codes for CASSAGMTGDNQPQHF.

To note about this clonotype: A single base separates this from a much larger clone, so it may be a read error. The rearrangement uses TRBV6-2 or TRBV6-3 and TRBJ2-7; 9 bases map to TRBD2. Germline lookup yields CDR1 MNHEY and CDR2 SVGEGT. J lost 6 bases, V lost 2 bases, and 5 bases had no gene match. The CDR3 is 14 residues long. The CDR3 nucleotides are TGTGCCAGCAGTTACGTAGCGGGAGTACCCGAGCAGTACTTC. It codes for CASSYVAGVPEQYF.

The V and J genes are TRBV6-1 and TRBJ2-1; 7 bases are a match to TRBD1. Germline V gene sequence: CDR1 MNHNS, CDR2 SASEGT. The CDR3 runs 16 residues. After removal of 8 bases from V and 7 bases from J, the junction contained 17 bases not matched to a gene. This chain's CDR3 is CASQTPTGQATNEQFF. The CDR3 nucleotides read TGTGCCAGCCAGACCCCCACCGGACAGGCGACGAATGAGCAGTTCTTC.

This clonotype occurred a few times. This chain uses TRBV7-2 with TRBJ1-4; D unresolved. CDR1 is SGHTA and CDR2 is FQGNSA in the germline V gene. This CDR3 has 12 residues. The germline V and J ends were trimmed by 5 bases and 7 bases, with 8 bases remaining between them. CDR3 sequence: CASSPGFEKLFF. The CDR3 nucleotides read TGTGCCAGCAGCCCAGGTTTTGAAAAACTGTTTTTT.

This clonotype was counted ten times or more. This chain's CDR3 is CASSLVVSSYEQYF. The CDR3 DNA follows: TGTGCCAGCAGTTTAGTCGTCAGCTCCTACGAGCAGTACTTC. The rearrangement uses TRBV27 and TRBJ2-7; D call uncertain. With 2 bases removed from V and 0 bases from J, the gap between germline ends came to 8 bases. The CDR3 has 14 amino acids. Germline V gene lookup returns CDR1 MNHEY and CDR2 SMNVEV (reference sequence).

The chain links TRBV4-2 to TRBJ2-7; maybe TRBD2 (7 bases). The CDR3 covers 13 residues. Germline values: CDR1 LGHNA, CDR2 YNFKEQ. V was clipped by 5 bases and J by 6 bases, with 14 bases between them. This CDR3 is CASSSHGGAEQYF. The DNA of the CDR3 is TGTGCCAGCAGCTCCCATGGGGGGGCCGAGCAGTACTTC.

This clonotype has only a few counts. The chain couples TRBV10-2 to TRBJ1-1, with 7 bases lining up with TRBD1. The CDR3 totals 17 residues. Germline V gene sequence: CDR1 WSHSY, CDR2 SAAADI. V shed 8 bases and J 2 bases; nucleotides not matched to a gene: 17. The CDR3 nucleotides read TGCGCCAGCGATGAGACAGGGAAAGGCCACTACAACACTGAAGCTTTCTTT. Amino acid sequence: CASDETGKGHYNTEAFF.

The chain links TRBV14 to TRBJ2-7, with D possibly matching TRBD2 (6 bases). Germline V gene sequence: CDR1 SGHDN, CDR2 FVKESK. V was pared by 4 bases and J by 1 base, with 14 bases between. There are 15 residues in the CDR3. This CDR3 reads CASSPKVGGSYEQYF. The CDR3, as DNA: TGTGCCAGCAGCCCGAAGGTGGGGGGTTCCTACGAGCAGTACTTC.

Only a few counts were recorded for this clonotype. The chain is built from TRBV19 and TRBJ1-1, with TRBD1 matching 8 bases. The CDR3 runs 15 residues. V shed 4 bases and J 7 bases; nucleotides not matched to a gene: 11. Germline CDR1 reads LNHDA; CDR2 reads SQIVND (reference sequence). The CDR3 sequence is CASSTGGQGRVEAFF. As DNA, the CDR3 is TGTGCCAGTAGTACCGGAGGACAGGGCAGGGTTGAAGCTTTCTTT. Complete variable domain (other parts from reference TRBV19 and TRBJ1-1): DGGITQSPKYLFRKEGQNVTLSCEQNLNHDAMYWYRQDPGQGLRLIYYSQIVNDFQKGDIAEGYSVSREKKESFPLTVTSAQKNPTAFYLCASSTGGQGRVEAFFGQGTRLTVV.

The gene calls are TRBV7-9 and TRBJ2-7, with 7 bases lining up with TRBD1. The CDR3 runs to 15 residues. V was clipped by 5 bases and J by 2 bases; unmatched bases: 9. Germline V lookup: CDR1 SEHNR, CDR2 FQNEAQ (reference sequence). Written as DNA, the CDR3 is TGTGCCAGCAGCCTCCTCGGACAGGTCACCTACGAGCAGTACTTC. It specifies CASSLLGQVTYEQYF. The variable domain in full, with the rest retrieved from reference TRBV7-9 and TRBJ2-7, is DTGVSQNPRHKITKRGQNVTFRCDPISEHNRLYWYRQTLGQGPEFLTYFQNEAQLEKSRLLSDRFSAERPKGSFSTLEIQRTEQGDSAMYLCASSLLGQVTYEQYFGPGTRLTVT.

The chain recombines TRBV20-1 with TRBJ1-5; 9 nucleotides line up with TRBD1. V shed 6 bases and J 4 bases; nucleotides not matched to a gene: 10. This CDR3 is 15 amino acids long. Germline CDR1 is DFQATT and CDR2 is SNEGSKA (reference sequence). The CDR3 spells CSAHVGTGRNQPQHF. The CDR3 DNA reads TGCAGTGCCCATGTAGGGACAGGGCGGAATCAGCCCCAGCATTTT.

This clonotype has a single count. This could be a read error, since a much larger clone is one nucleotide away. It is likely a read error, because the conserved phenylalanine at the end of the CDR3 is missing. V gene TRBV28 combines with J gene TRBJ1-1; D is perhaps TRBD1 (5 bases). V was clipped by 2 bases and J by 6 bases, with 16 bases between them. Germline CDR1 and CDR2: MDHEN and SYDVKM. The CDR3 consists of 15 residues. For the CDR3, the DNA is TGTGCCAGCAGTTTACATTTCAGACAGTTGCCTGAAGCTTTCCTT. Amino acid sequence: CASSLHFRQLPEAFL.

Only a few counts were recorded for this clonotype. The chain joins TRBV29-1 to TRBJ2-6, with D possibly matching TRBD1 (5 bases). The CDR3 consists of 15 residues. V shed 2 bases and J shed 3 bases, with 11 bases lying between them. CDR1 SQVTM and CDR2 ANQGSEA come from the germline V gene. CDR3: CSVELVGHGANVLTF. The CDR3 nucleotides read TGCAGCGTTGAACTGGTGGGGCATGGGGCCAACGTCCTGACTTTC.

This clonotype was observed many times. The chain uses TRBV2 and TRBJ2-6; D may be TRBD2 (6 bases). The CDR3 has 15 residues. V was cut by 6 bases and J by 3 bases, with 12 bases left in between. Germline V gene sequence: CDR1 SNHLY, CDR2 FYNNEI. CDR3: CASSGGLDGANVLTF. CDR3 coding DNA: TGTGCCAGCAGCGGAGGGTTGGATGGGGCCAACGTCCTGACTTTC.

The rearrangement uses TRBV3-1 and TRBJ2-5, with a tentative D call TRBD2 (6 bases). Trimming cost V 1 base and J 3 bases, with 15 bases left between them. The CDR3 is made up of 16 amino acids. CDR1 is LGHDT, CDR2 YNNKEL, per germline (reference sequence). The CDR3 DNA is TGTGCCAGCAGCCAAGGGGCAGGAGGGGTAAAAGAGACCCAGTACTTC. Its protein is CASSQGAGGVKETQYF.

This clonotype was detected ten times or more. Compared with germline, one end of the junction differs, possibly owing to a read error. The chain couples TRBV29-1 to TRBJ1-2; possibly TRBD1 for D (5 bases). The CDR3 contains 13 residues. In germline, CDR1 is SQVTM, CDR2 ANQGSEA. The CDR3 is CSAETSRDYGYTF. CDR3 DNA sequence: TGCAGCGCTGAAACCTCCAGGGACTATGGCTACACCTTC. The whole variable domain, filled in from reference TRBV29-1 and TRBJ1-2, reads SAVISQKPSRDICQRGTSLTIQCQVDSQVTMMFWYRQQPGQSLTLIATANQGSEATYESGFVIDKFPISRPNLTFSTLTVSNMSPEDSSIYLCSAETSRDYGYTFGSGTRLTVV.

The genes are TRBV20-1 and TRBJ2-3; no reliable D call. Looked up from germline, CDR1 is DFQATT and CDR2 is SNEGSKA (reference sequence). V was trimmed by 6 bases and J by 2 bases, leaving 15 bases between them. This CDR3 has 14 amino acids. The CDR3: CSAKLPLPTDTQYF. CDR3 sequence (DNA): TGCAGTGCCAAACTACCACTACCCACAGATACGCAGTATTTT.

This chain connects TRBV3-1 to TRBJ1-5; D is unresolved. The length of the CDR3 is 13 residues. Germline CDR1 is LGHDT and CDR2 is YNNKEL (reference sequence). V was cut by 4 bases and J by 6 bases, with 10 bases left in between. Written as DNA, the CDR3 is TGTGCCAGCAGCCCATTTTCCGGTCAGCCCCAGCATTTT. It yields the protein CASSPFSGQPQHF. Drawing the rest from reference TRBV3-1 and TRBJ1-5, the complete variable domain is DTAVSQTPKYLVTQMGNDKSIKCEQNLGHDTMYWYKQDSKKFLKIMFSYNNKELIINETVPNRFSPKSPDKAHLNLHINSLELGDSAVYFCASSPFSGQPQHFGDGTRLSIL.

This clonotype was observed at least ten times. The chain combines TRBV7-8 with TRBJ2-6; D remains ambiguous. In germline, CDR1 is SGHVS, CDR2 FQNEAQ. The CDR3 totals 13 residues. Trimming pared 5 bases from V and 6 bases from J, leaving 8 bases between. Written as DNA, the CDR3 is TGTGCCAGCAGCGACATGCCGGCCAACGTCCTGACTTTC. This gives the protein CASSDMPANVLTF.

V is TRBV30 and J is TRBJ2-7; TRBD1 aligns across 11 bases. Trimming removed 3 bases from V and 6 bases from J; junction bases left unmatched: 4. CDR1 and CDR2 from the germline V gene are GTSNPN and SVGIG (reference sequence). The CDR3 spans 13 residues. CDR3 region: CAWSGTGGFEQYF. In DNA, the CDR3 is TGTGCCTGGAGCGGGACAGGGGGTTTCGAGCAGTACTTC.